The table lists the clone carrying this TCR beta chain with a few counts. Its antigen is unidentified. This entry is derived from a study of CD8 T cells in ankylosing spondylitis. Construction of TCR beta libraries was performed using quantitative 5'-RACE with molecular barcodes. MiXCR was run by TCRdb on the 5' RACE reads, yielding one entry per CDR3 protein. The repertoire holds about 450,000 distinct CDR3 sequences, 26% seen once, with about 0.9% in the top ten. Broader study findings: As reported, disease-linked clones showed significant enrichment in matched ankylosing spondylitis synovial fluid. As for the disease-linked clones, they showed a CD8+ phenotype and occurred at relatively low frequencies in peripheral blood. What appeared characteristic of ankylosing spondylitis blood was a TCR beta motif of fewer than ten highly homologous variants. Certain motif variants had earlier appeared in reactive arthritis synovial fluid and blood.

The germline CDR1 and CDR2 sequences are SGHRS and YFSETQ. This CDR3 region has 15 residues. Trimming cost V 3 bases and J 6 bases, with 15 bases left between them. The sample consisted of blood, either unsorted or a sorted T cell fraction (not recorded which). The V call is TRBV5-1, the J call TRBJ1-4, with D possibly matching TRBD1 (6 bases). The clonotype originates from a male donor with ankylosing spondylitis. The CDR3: CASSSSGAGDEKLFF. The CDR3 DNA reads TGCGCCAGCAGCTCGTCAGGGGCCGGGGATGAAAAACTGTTTTTT.